The source of this T cell receptor (beta chain) is a study of T cells in Graves' hyperthyroidism and ophthalmopathy. Amplification of TCR beta CDR3 regions used RNA as the template. The HTBI primer set was used in a first-round RT-PCR of the TCR CDR3. TCRdb re-called the multiplex PCR reads with MiXCR, one entry per CDR3 protein. The repertoire has nearly 750,000 distinct CDR3 sequences, approximately 40% of them found once; the top ten carry roughly 30%. CDR3 length equals 11 residues. Germline values: CDR1 SQVTM, CDR2 ANQGSEA. A lack of ophthalmopathy progression within 18 months defined stable Graves' hyperthyroidism. Newly diagnosed hyperthyroidism, duration under 2 months, in patients aged 18 to 65. Clinical symptoms, serum thyroxine and TRAb, thyroid ultrasound and orbital computed tomography together formed the diagnostic basis.

Material: blood. V usage is TRBV29-1 and J usage is TRBJ2-7, with TRBD1 matching 11 bases. Gene TRBJ2-1 matches the end of the DNA better, so the J call may be wrong. The source is a woman aged 40 to 50 with Graves' hyperthyroidism. The CDR3 nucleotides read TGCAGCTTTGGGGGACAGGGGGGGCAGTTCTTC. Amino acids: CSFGGQGGQFF.